The rows below give T cell receptor beta chains drawn from one sample of a study of shared clonotypes between healthy human individuals. Sequencing was performed with immunoSEQ multiplex PCR; in TCRdb, only in-frame clones are kept and a portion is missing. The table has just under 350,000 clones, 73% seen once. The material sequenced was memory CD4+ T cells sorted from blood. The receptors were gathered from a man aged 25-45 years in good health. CDR3s include the opening cysteine and the closing phenylalanine or tryptophan. The D gene is left open where the match is weak. Expanded clones get a size class; other rows say once, few or many, or leave the size out.

v_gene,abundance,d_gene,j_gene,CDR3nt,CDR3aa
TRBV29-1,.,TRBD1,TRBJ2-3,TGCAGCGTCTCCGGGGCTTTTCGGACAGGGGGCCCAGATACGCAGTATTTT,CSVSGAFRTGGPDTQYF
TRBV7-2,few,.,TRBJ2-1,TGTGCCAGCAGCTTAGTTGTTTCCAATGAGCAGTTCTTC,CASSLVVSNEQFF
TRBV18,.,.,TRBJ2-6,TGTGCCAGCTCACGAGGTTCTGGGGCCAACGTCCTGACTTTC,CASSRGSGANVLTF
TRBV6-5,few,.,TRBJ2-2,TGTGCCAGCAGCCCTAACACCGGGGAGCTGTTTTTT,CASSPNTGELFF
TRBV11-3,.,TRBD1,TRBJ2-3,TGTGCCAGCAGCTCTGCTCGGGACAGCTACACAGATACGCAGTATTTT,CASSSARDSYTDTQYF
TRBV7-9,.,TRBD2,TRBJ2-1,TGTGCCAGCAGCTTAAGGCCCCGTGGACTAGCGGCAGAGCAGTTCTTC,CASSLRPRGLAAEQFF
TRBV18,once,TRBD1,TRBJ2-1,TGTGCCAGCTCAAATACTGCTACCGGGACAGCGTACAATGAGCAGTTCTTC,CASSNTATGTAYNEQFF
TRBV27,once,TRBD2,TRBJ2-4,TGTGCCAGCAGATTGTCCGTGGGAGGGCATCACATTCAGTACTTC,CASRLSVGGHHIQYF
TRBV29-1,.,.,TRBJ2-6,TGCAGCGTTCTTCAACCCTCTGGGGCCAACGTCCTGACTTTC,CSVLQPSGANVLTF
TRBV7-9,.,TRBD1,TRBJ1-4,TGTGCCAGCAGCTTAGCGGGGACAGGGATTGAAAAACTGTTTTTT,CASSLAGTGIEKLFF
TRBV29-1,.,.,TRBJ1-1,TGCAGCGTTGACAGGAATATGAACACTGAAGCTTTCTTT,CSVDRNMNTEAFF
TRBV6-5,.,TRBD1,TRBJ2-1,TGTGCCACCCAATCCCAGGGGGCAATTCACAATGAGCAGTTCTTC,CATQSQGAIHNEQFF
TRBV5-5,.,.,TRBJ2-7,TGTGCCAGCAGCTTCGAACGGCGTACCTACGAGCAGTACTTC,CASSFERRTYEQYF
TRBV27,.,.,TRBJ2-1,TGTGCCACGCAATCGTGGGGGCCCGCGGACAATGAGCAGTTCTTC,CATQSWGPADNEQFF
TRBV5-6,.,.,TRBJ2-1,TGTGCCAGCAGCTTGGTCGGCTCCTACAATGAGCAGTTCTTC,CASSLVGSYNEQFF
TRBV2,.,.,TRBJ1-1,TGTGCCAGCAGTGGGTCCTCTGGAGGCCCCGCTGAAGCTTTCTTT,CASSGSSGGPAEAFF
TRBV7-2,.,.,TRBJ1-1,TGTGCCAGCAACCCCTCCGCCGGGGCATACACTGAAGCTTTCTTT,CASNPSAGAYTEAFF
TRBV5-1,.,.,TRBJ2-4,TGCGCCAGCAGCCCGGGATCCAAAAACATTCAGTACTTC,CASSPGSKNIQYF
TRBV6-1,many,.,TRBJ1-2,TGTGCCAGCGAGATGGACAGACCTAACTATGGCTACACCTTC,CASEMDRPNYGYTF
TRBV7-9,.,TRBD1,TRBJ2-1,TGTGCCAGCAGCTTTGGACAGGGGGGAGGGTTCTTC,CASSFGQGGGFF
TRBV2,.,.,TRBJ1-1,TGTGCCAGCACGCAAGGGGGGCCGGGCACTGAAGCTTTCTTT,CASTQGGPGTEAFF
TRBV11-3,few,TRBD2,TRBJ2-7,TGTGCCAGCAGCTCCGGGGGGTCCCCCTACGAGCAGTACTTC,CASSSGGSPYEQYF
TRBV25-1,.,.,TRBJ2-2,TGTGCCAGCAGTGCACTAAACCTAGCGACCCCGAACACCGGGGAGCTGTTTTTT,CASSALNLATPNTGELFF
TRBV5-1,.,TRBD1,TRBJ1-1,TGCGCCAGCAGCTCGGGACAGGGGGTTCAGGAAGCTTTCTTT,CASSSGQGVQEAFF
TRBV29-1,.,.,TRBJ2-1,TGCAGCGTTGAAGATCCGGGCGGGGATGAGCAGTTCTTC,CSVEDPGGDEQFF
TRBV5-1,.,TRBD2,TRBJ2-4,TGCGCCAGCAGCCCCCGACTAGCGGGAGTTATTACCAAAAACATTCAGTACTTC,CASSPRLAGVITKNIQYF
TRBV4-1,.,.,TRBJ2-1,TGCGCCAGCAGCCAAGATACACTTCGAGATGAGCAGTTCTTC,CASSQDTLRDEQFF
TRBV7-2,many,.,TRBJ2-3,TGTGCCAGCAGCCCACGCTTCGGCCTCAGGCCAGATACGCAGTATTTT,CASSPRFGLRPDTQYF
TRBV28,.,.,TRBJ2-7,TGTGCCAGCAGCTCCACAGGGCACGGCGAGCAGTACTTC,CASSSTGHGEQYF
TRBV5-1,.,.,TRBJ2-1,TGCGCCAGCAGCCCCTCTAGCGTACCTTACAATGAGCAGTTCTTC,CASSPSSVPYNEQFF
TRBV25-1,.,.,TRBJ2-3,TGTGCCAGCACCAGGGGTAGTAAAGATACGCAGTATTTT,CASTRGSKDTQYF
TRBV11-2,.,TRBD2,TRBJ2-3,TGTGCCAGCAGCTTCGGGACTAATCCCTCTCTGACAGATACGCAGTATTTT,CASSFGTNPSLTDTQYF
TRBV7-6,.,TRBD1,TRBJ2-7,TGTGCCAGCAGTAGGACAGGGAACTACGAGCAGTACTTC,CASSRTGNYEQYF
TRBV6-1,.,.,TRBJ2-5,TGTGCCAGCAGTGCGCACACACGGAGCCAAGAGACCCAGTACTTC,CASSAHTRSQETQYF
TRBV27,.,TRBD2,TRBJ2-1,TGTGCCAGCAGTTTCCACGGGACTAGCGGTAAAAATGAGCAGTTCTTC,CASSFHGTSGKNEQFF
TRBV7-2,few,.,TRBJ1-3,TGTGCCAGCAGCTTAGCTATGGACTCTGGAAACACCATATATTTT,CASSLAMDSGNTIYF
TRBV29-1,.,TRBD2,TRBJ2-7,TGCAGCGTCGCAGGACTAGCGGGAGGGCCATCCTACGAGCAGTACTTC,CSVAGLAGGPSYEQYF
TRBV11-3,.,TRBD2,TRBJ2-5,TGTGCCAGCGCCCAAGCAAGGCTAGCGGGAACACATGGGGACCAAGAGACCCAGTACTTC,CASAQARLAGTHGDQETQYF